What follows are 13 T cell receptor beta chains derived from one specimen sequenced in a study of response to subunit inactivated influenza vaccine. TCRdb redid the calling of the RT-PCR reads with MiXCR, one entry per CDR3 protein. This sample yields under 550,000 distinct CDR3 sequences, of which approximately 7.7% are seen a single time; roughly 13% belongs to the top ten. Here the sequenced sample was PBMCs from blood, taken roughly 24 months after vaccination. Every receptor here comes from a man between 50 and 75 years old who received an inactivated influenza vaccine.

The CDR3 sequence is CSARDYLAGGQVAKNIQYF. The CDR3 bases are TGCAGTGCTAGAGATTATCTAGCGGGAGGCCAAGTAGCCAAAAACATTCAGTACTTC. V and J are TRBV20-1 and TRBJ2-4, with 11 bases matching TRBD2. The junction had 10 bases not matched to a gene; V was cut back by 0 bases and J by 0 bases. This CDR3 is built from 19 residues. The germline V gene encodes CDR1 DFQATT and CDR2 SNEGSKA (reference sequence).

This clonotype turned up a few times. CDR3 in DNA: TGCGCCAGCAGCCAAGATTACTTTAAATTAGAGACCCAGTACTTC. Translating gives CASSQDYFKLETQYF. The chain recombines TRBV4-3 with TRBJ2-5; no clear D. This CDR3 comprises 15 residues. The V gene lost 0 bases and the J gene lost 4 bases, with 12 bases spanning the gap. The germline V gene encodes CDR1 LGHNA and CDR2 YSLEER.

This clonotype was detected many times. This chain links TRBV12-3 or TRBV12-4 with TRBJ1-5, with a weak D call TRBD1 (5 bases). The CDR3 runs to 14 residues. Trimming left V 6 bases short and J 7 bases short, with 16 bases between. The CDR3 loop reads CASRGTGRDQPQHF. CDR3 in DNA: TGTGCCAGCAGGGGGACCGGACGCGACCAGCCCCAGCATTTT.

In its sample, this clonotype was seen many times. The rearrangement joins TRBV5-1 to TRBJ1-1, with D perhaps matching TRBD1 (6 bases). The germline CDR1 and CDR2 sequences are SGHRS and YFSETQ. V shed 4 bases and J shed 0 bases, with 10 bases lying between them. CDR3 length equals 14 residues. CDR3 in DNA: TGCGCCAGCAGCCGAGGGGGGCTGAACACTGAAGCTTTCTTT. Its protein product is CASSRGGLNTEAFF.

This clonotype occurred a few times. The chain couples TRBV6-2 or TRBV6-3 to TRBJ2-1; 12 bases line up with TRBD2. Losses at the gene ends were 3 bases for V and 2 bases for J; bases not matched to a gene: 2. Germline CDR1 is MNHEY and CDR2 is SVGEGT. This CDR3 is 16 amino acids long. The chain's CDR3 is CASSYTSGGPYNEQFF. CDR3 in DNA: TGTGCCAGCAGTTATACTAGCGGGGGGCCCTACAATGAGCAGTTCTTC.

As regards this clonotype: One end of the junction is discordant with germline, which a read error may explain. CDR3 in DNA: TGTGCCAGCGGTGAGGGGGGCCTCGGATACAATGAGCAGTTCTTC. This sequence encodes CASGEGGLGYNEQFF. The chain is built from TRBV6-1 and TRBJ2-1; either TRBD1 or TRBD2 may supply D (6 bases each). This CDR3 is built from 15 residues. Germline V lookup: CDR1 MNHNS, CDR2 SASEGT.

The chain links TRBV4-2 to TRBJ2-7, with D perhaps matching TRBD1 or TRBD2 (5 bases each). The ends were cut back, 1 base at V and 3 bases at J, with 10 bases in the middle. The CDR3 consists of 14 residues. Germline-derived CDR1 and CDR2 are LGHNA and YNFKEQ. The CDR3 bases are TGTGCCAGCAGCCAAGCCGGGACCTTCTACGAGCAGTACTTC. Its translation is CASSQAGTFYEQYF.

This clonotype showed up just a few times. V and J are TRBV20-1 and TRBJ1-4; a weak D match, TRBD1 (6 bases). Germline loops: CDR1 DFQATT, CDR2 SNEGSKA (reference sequence). The CDR3 length is 14 residues. Trimming removed 4 bases at V and 0 bases at J, with 9 bases between. The DNA for the CDR3 is TGCAGTGCTACGGACAGTTCAACTAATGAAAAACTGTTTTTT. Protein product: CSATDSSTNEKLFF.

The chain links TRBV29-1 to TRBJ2-1; D is unresolved. V lost 7 bases and J lost 7, with 11 bases in between. The CDR3 sequence is 11 residues long. The germline V gene has CDR1 SQVTM and CDR2 ANQGSEA. This chain's CDR3 is CSGLLGNEQFF. CDR3 in DNA: TGCAGCGGGCTATTGGGTAATGAGCAGTTCTTC.

In this sample, this clonotype turned up a few times. The CDR3 DNA reads as TGTGCCACCGGGACTAGCGGGAAACCCTACGAGCAGTACTTC. Its translation: CATGTSGKPYEQYF. V gene TRBV10-3 combines with J gene TRBJ2-7; 13 nucleotides agree with TRBD2. The junction had 5 bases not matched to a gene; V was cut back by 10 bases and J by 2 bases. The CDR3 loop spans 14 amino acids. The germline gives CDR1 ENHRY, CDR2 SYGVKD.

This clonotype was observed many times. This sequence joins TRBV5-1 and TRBJ1-1; 8 nucleotides line up with TRBD1. The CDR3 has 13 residues. V lost 3 bases, J lost 6 bases, and 4 bases stayed unmatched. Germline V lookup: CDR1 SGHRS, CDR2 YFSETQ. The CDR3 protein is CASSSTGGAEAFF. The CDR3 coding sequence is TGCGCCAGCAGCTCTACAGGGGGAGCTGAAGCTTTCTTT.

This clonotype has ten or more counts. J is TRBJ2-1 and V is TRBV20-1; perhaps TRBD2 as D (7 bases). Trimming left V 5 bases short and J 7 bases short, with 18 bases between. This CDR3 is 14 amino acids long. Germline V lookup: CDR1 DFQATT, CDR2 SNEGSKA (reference sequence). The CDR3 sequence is CSAEGRGRRNEQFF. The CDR3 nucleotides are TGCAGTGCTGAGGGGCGGGGGCGAAGGAATGAGCAGTTCTTC.

The V call is TRBV20-1, the J call TRBJ2-7; either TRBD1 or TRBD2 may fit D (5 bases each). The CDR3 extends over 15 amino acids. Germline assignment: CDR1 DFQATT and CDR2 SNEGSKA (reference sequence). V was trimmed by 0 bases and J by 3 bases, leaving 15 bases between them. The CDR3 loop reads CSARDGSERGYEQYF. CDR3 nucleotide sequence: TGCAGTGCTAGAGATGGCAGCGAGAGGGGCTACGAGCAGTACTTC.